The 24 T cell receptor beta chains listed next were all sequenced from one sample in a study of cytomegalovirus exposure and HLA in healthy donors. Primers: 60 Vbeta forward and 13 Jbeta reverse. Clones were read by immunoSEQ multiplex PCR, and TCRdb kept only the in-frame ones, dropping some. Among around 150,000 clones listed, approximately 77% were seen once. The specimen sequenced was PBMCs. These receptors came from a woman aged 40-49 years in good health and CMV-seronegative.

The CDR3 here is CASRDRGGLDTGELFF. As DNA, the CDR3 is TGTGCCAGCAGGGACCGGGGAGGGTTGGACACCGGGGAGCTGTTTTTT. The V call is TRBV6-6, the J call TRBJ2-2; 7 bases are a match to TRBD2. The germline V gene encodes CDR1 MNHNY and CDR2 SVGAGI (reference sequence). J gave up 3 bases and V 6 bases, and 10 bases lay outside the gene matches. The CDR3 consists of 16 residues.

V gene TRBV6-1 combines with J gene TRBJ1-1; 9 bases are a match to TRBD1. CDR3 length: 14 amino acids. The V gene end was trimmed by 5 bases and the J gene end by 13 bases; junction bases not matched to a gene: 14. CDR1 and CDR2 from the germline V gene are MNHNS and SASEGT. The CDR3 nucleotides read TGTGCCAGCAGTTCCGGGACAGGGACTCCTGAGGGTTTCTTT. Translation gives CASSSGTGTPEGFF.

J is TRBJ2-7 and V is TRBV2; tentative D call: TRBD1 (5 bases). The CDR3 length is 12 residues. Per germline, CDR1 SNHLY and CDR2 FYNNEI. The V end lost 9 bases, the J end lost 1 base, and 10 bases lay between the germline ends. The CDR3: CASRQSSYEQYF. The DNA of the CDR3 is TGTGCCAGTCGACAGAGTTCCTACGAGCAGTACTTC.

The CDR3, as DNA: TGTGCCTGGACGACAGGTAACTCCTACGAGCAGTACTTC. Its translation is CAWTTGNSYEQYF. The chain recombines TRBV30 with TRBJ2-7; D is perhaps TRBD1 (6 bases). The CDR3 length is 13 residues. Germline V CDR1 and CDR2: GTSNPN, SVGIG (reference sequence). V lost 4 bases to trimming and J lost 0 bases, with 10 bases between them.

This clone was counted once. The chain joins TRBV18 to TRBJ2-5; 7 bases line up with TRBD2. Looked up from germline, CDR1 is KGHSH and CDR2 is LQKENI. This CDR3 is 13 amino acids long. V shed 1 base and J 4 bases; nucleotides not matched to a gene: 0. The CDR3 sequence is CASSPREGETQYF. CDR3 in DNA: TGTGCCAGCTCACCACGGGAGGGAGAGACCCAGTACTTC.

As DNA, the CDR3 is TGTGCCAGCAGTGAAGCTGGGGGGGTTGGTGAAAAACTGTTTTTT. Protein: CASSEAGGVGEKLFF. This chain links TRBV2 with TRBJ1-4; D perhaps matches TRBD1 (5 bases). From germline, CDR1 is SNHLY and CDR2 FYNNEI. The ends were cut back, 0 bases at V and 7 bases at J, with 12 bases in the middle. The CDR3 is made up of 15 amino acids.

This clone turned up a few times. V is TRBV29-1 and J is TRBJ2-7, with 9 bases aligning to TRBD1. J gave up 6 bases and V 4 bases, and 16 bases lay outside the gene matches. Per the germline V gene, CDR1 is SQVTM and CDR2 is ANQGSEA. This CDR3 spans 16 amino acids. The CDR3, as DNA: TGCAGCGTTGTTTGGGGCCTGACAGGGGGTTTTAGCGAGCAGTACTTC. Its translation is CSVVWGLTGGFSEQYF.

The chain employs TRBV7-9 and TRBJ2-5, with D possibly being TRBD1 (6 bases). Germline V CDR1 and CDR2: SEHNR, FQNEAQ (reference sequence). The germline V and J ends were trimmed by 5 bases and 4 bases, with 20 bases remaining between them. CDR3 length: 16 amino acids. CDR3 residues: CASSPRDTKGGETQYF. The CDR3, as DNA: TGTGCCAGCAGCCCCCGGGACACCAAAGGCGGAGAGACCCAGTACTTC.

The chain has TRBV4-3 and TRBJ2-3; possible D gene TRBD1, 7 bases. The germline V gene encodes CDR1 LGHNA and CDR2 YSLEER. The CDR3 extends over 17 amino acids. Deletions cut 1 base from V and 2 bases from J, with 16 bases between. For the CDR3, the DNA is TGCGCCAGCAGCCAAGGGTTCGGAGGGGGCCTCACAGATACGCAGTATTTT. This encodes CASSQGFGGGLTDTQYF.

Written as DNA, the CDR3 is TGCGCCAGCAGCTTGAGGGTTCGGCAGGGTGGGAACACCGGGGAGCTGTTTTTT. It encodes CASSLRVRQGGNTGELFF. The rearrangement uses TRBV5-1 and TRBJ2-2; TRBD1 is a possible D gene (5 bases). CDR1 and CDR2 (germline): SGHRS, YFSETQ. The CDR3 is made up of 18 amino acids. Trimming removed 1 base at V and 1 base at J, with 17 bases between.

CDR3 sequence: CASTSTGGEQYF. The CDR3 coding sequence is TGCGCCAGCACCTCGACAGGCGGCGAGCAGTACTTC. This chain uses TRBV10-1 with TRBJ2-7; TRBD1 might be the D (6 bases). Per germline, CDR1 WNHNN and CDR2 SYGVQD (reference sequence). This CDR3 region has 12 residues. V lost 7 bases, J lost 6 bases, and 13 bases lay in between.

The J gene is TRBJ2-5, the V gene TRBV9; a weak D match, TRBD2 (5 bases). The ends were cut back, 0 bases at V and 5 bases at J, with 14 bases in the middle. CDR1 is SGDLS and CDR2 is YYNGEE in the germline V gene. This CDR3 region has 15 residues. This chain's CDR3 is CASSVGESYQETQYF. The DNA for the CDR3 is TGTGCCAGCAGCGTAGGGGAGAGTTATCAGGAGACCCAGTACTTC.

This clone was seen more than once but under ten times. V is TRBV5-6 and J is TRBJ1-2, with D uncertain. CDR1 and CDR2 (germline): SGHDT, YYEEEE. CDR3 length: 15 residues. Trimming left V 5 bases short and J 8 bases short, with 22 bases between. The CDR3 nucleotides read TGTGCCAGCAGGGAACCTGGACGGGGAGCTATGGGCTACACCTTC. It encodes CASREPGRGAMGYTF.

The rearrangement joins TRBV4-2 to TRBJ1-4, with a weak D call TRBD1 (5 bases). Per the germline V gene, CDR1 is LGHNA and CDR2 is YNFKEQ. V lost 5 bases to trimming and J lost 4 bases, with 11 bases between them. The CDR3 runs 14 residues. The CDR3 reads CASSDSEINEKLFF. CDR3 bases: TGTGCCAGCAGCGACAGCGAAATTAATGAAAAACTGTTTTTT.

A few counts support this clone. The sample contains more than one DNA sequence encoding this CDR3. The genes are TRBV6-5 and TRBJ1-6; D is perhaps TRBD1 (6 bases). CDR3 size: 13 residues. The V gene lost 4 bases and the J gene lost 7 bases, with 8 bases spanning the gap. Germline values: CDR1 MNHEY, CDR2 SVGAGI. CDR3 sequence reads: CASSSTGNSPLHF. CDR3 nucleotide sequence: TGTGCCAGCAGTTCTACAGGGAATTCACCCCTCCACTTT.

As for this clone: This sample also contains other DNA sequences that code for the same CDR3. This chain uses TRBV7-9 with TRBJ2-3, with 9 bases identical to TRBD2. The CDR3 covers 14 residues. The V and J ends lost 6 bases and 1 base, in that order; junction bases with no gene match: 2. CDR1 is SEHNR, CDR2 FQNEAQ, per germline (reference sequence). The CDR3 nucleotides read TGTGCCAGCAGTGCTAGCGGGGGCACAGATACGCAGTATTTT. Translated, it gives CASSASGGTDTQYF.

This clone was detected once. The CDR3 bases are TGTGCCAGCAGCTTGGCGGGTTTTGGGTATGGCTACACCTTC. This gives the protein CASSLAGFGYGYTF. The V call is TRBV5-6, the J call TRBJ1-2; D is uncertain. Germline values: CDR1 SGHDT, CDR2 YYEEEE. The V gene lost 0 bases and the J gene lost 5 bases, with 11 bases spanning the gap. The CDR3 has 14 residues. Supplemented by reference TRBV5-6 and TRBJ1-2, the full variable domain reads DAGVTQSPTHLIKTRGQQVTLRCSPKSGHDTVSWYQQALGQGPQFIFQYYEEEERQRGNFPDRFSGHQFPNYSSELNVNALLLGDSALYLCASSLAGFGYGYTFGSGTRLTVV.

V gene TRBV28 combines with J gene TRBJ2-3, with 9 nucleotides matching TRBD1. Trimming removed 1 base from V and 4 bases from J; junction bases left unmatched: 3. This CDR3 comprises 15 residues. CDR1 and CDR2 (germline): MDHEN, SYDVKM. The CDR3 reads CASSLLQGASDTQYF. The CDR3 bases are TGTGCCAGCAGTTTATTACAGGGGGCCTCAGATACGCAGTATTTT.

The chain joins TRBV5-6 to TRBJ2-1, with D tentatively TRBD1 (6 bases). Germline V gene data show CDR1 as SGHDT and CDR2 as YYEEEE. The CDR3 has 15 amino acids. With 2 bases removed from V and 3 bases from J, the gap between germline ends came to 12 bases. The CDR3 reads CASSFPPRGYNEQFF. CDR3 nucleotides: TGTGCCAGCAGCTTCCCCCCCAGGGGCTACAATGAGCAGTTCTTC.

Here the CDR3 reads CASSGSGGLGEQYF. For the CDR3, the DNA is TGTGCCAGCAGTGGGAGCGGGGGGCTAGGGGAGCAGTACTTC. The rearrangement uses TRBV25-1 and TRBJ2-7; 9 bases line up with TRBD2. Germline V gives CDR1 MGHDK, CDR2 SYGVNS. V gave up 4 bases and J gave up 7 bases; unmatched junction bases: 8. CDR3 length: 14 amino acids.

The rearrangement uses TRBV7-6 and TRBJ1-6; 9 nucleotides match TRBD1. Looked up from germline, CDR1 is SGHVS and CDR2 is FNYEAQ. V shed 0 bases, J shed 8 bases, and the junction held 5 bases outside the gene matches. The CDR3 runs 16 residues. In nucleotides, the CDR3 is TGTGCCAGCAGCTTAGCCGCGGGACAGGGTTATTCACCCCTCCACTTT. Translated, it gives CASSLAAGQGYSPLHF.

The rearrangement links TRBV19 to TRBJ2-2; D is possibly TRBD2 (7 bases). Per the germline V gene, CDR1 is LNHDA and CDR2 is SQIVND (reference sequence). V was pared by 5 bases and J by 2 bases, with 18 bases between. The CDR3 runs to 17 residues. As DNA, the CDR3 is TGTGCCAGTAGTTTCGCGGCGGGGGACATTAACACCGGGGAGCTGTTTTTT. Translated, it gives CASSFAAGDINTGELFF.

This clone turned up a few times. The rearrangement uses TRBV25-1 and TRBJ1-1; D not resolved. Germline V gene data show CDR1 as MGHDK and CDR2 as SYGVNS. Trimming pared 3 bases from V and 0 bases from J, leaving 11 bases between. This CDR3 is built from 15 residues. The CDR3 nucleotides are TGTGCCAGCAGTGAGGTCGGCAGGCTGAACACTGAAGCTTTCTTT. This sequence encodes CASSEVGRLNTEAFF.

V is TRBV30 and J is TRBJ2-5; 10 bases agree with TRBD2. The J segment lost 5 bases and the V segment lost 8 bases, leaving 11 bases of the junction unmatched. Germline-derived CDR1 and CDR2 are GTSNPN and SVGIG (reference sequence). The CDR3 covers 14 residues. In nucleotides, the CDR3 is TGTGCCAGGGGTAGCGGGGGGTTTAGGGAGACCCAGTACTTC. Translated: CARGSGGFRETQYF.